The 17 T cell receptor beta chains reported below all come from one sample, sequenced in a study of shared clonotypes between healthy human individuals. Assay used: immunoSEQ multiplex PCR; TCRdb lists only in-frame clones, some missing. This sample yields 2 million to 2.5 million clones, of which 85% to 95% are seen a single time; about 0.39% belongs to the top ten. Sequenced: naive CD4+ T cells from PBMCs. Documented subset: CD45RA+ positively selected. The receptors were gathered from a young man in good health. Some clones in this sample may be carry-over from other donors' samples.

V and J are TRBV18 and TRBJ2-7, with D perhaps matching TRBD2 (6 bases). This CDR3 is 14 amino acids long. In germline, CDR1 is KGHSH, CDR2 LQKENI. V was shortened by 3 bases and J by 3 bases, with 12 bases between the two germline ends. This CDR3 is CASSPRETDYEQYF. The DNA of the CDR3 is TGTGCCAGCTCACCGCGGGAAACAGACTACGAGCAGTACTTC. The complete variable domain, with remaining parts taken from reference TRBV18 and TRBJ2-7, reads NAGVMQNPRHLVRRRGQEARLRCSPMKGHSHVYWYRQLPEEGLKFMVYLQKENIIDESGMPKERFSAEFPKEGPSILRIQQVVRGDSAAYFCASSPRETDYEQYFGPGTRLTVT.

J is TRBJ2-3 and V is TRBV23-1; 7 positions agree with TRBD2. TRBV23-1 is recorded as an ORF, its role being uncertain. V was pared by 4 bases and J by 5 bases, with 9 bases of the junction left unmatched. The CDR3 sequence is 15 residues long. The CDR3: CASSLGGEVIDTQYF. The DNA of the CDR3 is TGCGCCAGCAGTCTTGGGGGGGAAGTAATAGATACGCAGTATTTT.

The rearrangement joins TRBV4-1 to TRBJ2-2; D possibly corresponds to TRBD1 (6 bases). Trimming took 4 bases from V and 4 from J, leaving 19 bases between them. CDR3 length: 17 residues. Germline V gene lookup returns CDR1 MGHRA and CDR2 YSYEKL. The CDR3 DNA reads TGCGCCAGCAGCCGCTTAGGGTCACAGGGAAGCACCGGGGAGCTGTTTTTT. Encoded protein: CASSRLGSQGSTGELFF.

The chain carries TRBV21-1 and TRBJ1-1. TRBV21-1 has pseudogene status. The CDR3 runs to 18 residues. This CDR3 reads CASSKGPTGTVVFTEAFF. The CDR3 DNA reads TGTGCCAGCAGCAAAGGCCCCACCGGGACCGTCGTGTTCACTGAAGCTTTCTTT.

The chain is built from TRBV5-4 and TRBJ2-1; the match to TRBD1 covers 8 bases. This CDR3 contains 16 residues. V lost 4 bases, J lost 2 bases, and 8 bases stayed unmatched. Per the germline V gene, CDR1 is SGHNT and CDR2 is YYREEE (reference sequence). The CDR3 is CASSGSQGAAYNEQFF. In nucleotides, the CDR3 is TGTGCCAGCAGCGGCTCCCAGGGGGCGGCCTACAATGAGCAGTTCTTC.

The chain's CDR3 is CATRDRGNQPQHF. As DNA, the CDR3 is TGTGCCACTAGAGACAGGGGAAATCAGCCCCAGCATTTT. The rearrangement links TRBV19 to TRBJ1-5; 8 nucleotides agree with TRBD1. The V and J ends lost 10 bases and 4 bases, in that order; junction bases with no gene match: 6. Germline CDR1 reads LNHDA; CDR2 reads SQIVND (reference sequence). The CDR3 loop spans 13 amino acids.

The V call is TRBV28, the J call TRBJ1-5; 9 nucleotides match TRBD1. This CDR3 region has 16 residues. Germline CDR1 is MDHEN and CDR2 is SYDVKM. V was pared by 6 bases and J by 8 bases, with 14 bases of the junction left unmatched. The chain's CDR3 is CASSSPSGTGSKPQHF. As DNA, the CDR3 is TGTGCCAGCAGCTCCCCTTCGGGGACAGGGAGTAAGCCCCAGCATTTT.

The V call is TRBV5-5, the J call TRBJ1-2; no reliable D call. V dropped 4 bases and J dropped 7 bases, with 17 bases sitting between them. The CDR3 runs to 14 residues. CDR1 and CDR2 from the germline V gene are SGHKS and YYEKEE (reference sequence). The CDR3 protein is CASSPNRGGPGYTF. The CDR3 DNA reads TGTGCCAGCAGCCCTAATCGGGGAGGGCCTGGCTACACCTTC.

The rearrangement joins TRBV28 to TRBJ2-7; 12 bases are shared with TRBD2. V lost 2 bases, J lost 6 bases, and 8 bases stayed unmatched. CDR1 is MDHEN and CDR2 is SYDVKM in the germline V gene. The CDR3 is 16 amino acids. Written as DNA, the CDR3 is TGTGCCAGCAGTTTAGCTCTAGCGGGAGGGCAACGCGAGCAGTACTTC. It specifies CASSLALAGGQREQYF.

This clone turned up a few times. The genes are TRBV28 and TRBJ1-2; D may be TRBD1 (5 bases). The CDR3 loop spans 11 amino acids. Germline V lookup: CDR1 MDHEN, CDR2 SYDVKM. V gave up 8 bases and J gave up 8 bases, with 12 bases separating them. The CDR3 nucleotides are TGTGCCAGCGGTCACAGGTCGGGCTACACCTTC. This encodes CASGHRSGYTF.

The rearrangement uses TRBV11-2 and TRBJ2-7; TRBD2 agrees at 10 bases. Trimming cost V 3 bases and J 5 bases; bases outside gene matches: 7. Germline lookup yields CDR1 SGHAT and CDR2 FQNNGV. This CDR3 comprises 15 residues. CDR3 sequence reads: CASSLRLAGVHEQYF. The CDR3 DNA follows: TGTGCCAGCAGCTTGCGGCTAGCGGGAGTACACGAGCAGTACTTC.

The rearrangement joins TRBV6-6 to TRBJ2-1; D is ambiguous. The CDR3 is 16 amino acids. Germline CDR1 is MNHNY and CDR2 is SVGAGI (reference sequence). V was shortened by 0 bases and J by 0 bases, with 9 bases between the two germline ends. This chain's CDR3 is CASSYSNSFSYNEQFF. The CDR3 bases are TGTGCCAGCAGTTACTCGAATTCATTCTCCTACAATGAGCAGTTCTTC.

This sequence joins TRBV5-1 and TRBJ2-2; no clear D gene. Trimming took off 5 bases at V and 10 bases at J, with 9 bases between the two ends. CDR1 is SGHRS and CDR2 is YFSETQ in the germline V gene. This CDR3 has 11 residues. CDR3 bases: TGCGCCAGCAGGTCGCAAGAGGAGCTGTTTTTT. Protein product: CASRSQEELFF.

The chain links TRBV6-5 to TRBJ1-5, with D perhaps TRBD1 (5 bases). Trimming left V 6 bases short and J 5 bases short, with 14 bases between. This CDR3 has 14 residues. CDR1 MNHEY and CDR2 SVGAGI come from the germline V gene. CDR3 residues: CASRLRDGHQPQHF. The CDR3 DNA follows: TGTGCCAGCAGGCTCCGGGACGGACATCAGCCCCAGCATTTT.

The chain links TRBV29-1 to TRBJ2-5; D is uncertain. The CDR3 loop spans 11 amino acids. CDR1 and CDR2 from the germline V gene are SQVTM and ANQGSEA. V dropped 8 bases and J dropped 4 bases, with 11 bases sitting between them. CDR3 DNA sequence: TGCAGCTTGACCCTGGGAGAGACCCAGTACTTC. It encodes CSLTLGETQYF. Looking up the rest from reference TRBV29-1 and TRBJ2-5 gives the full variable domain: SAVISQKPSRDICQRGTSLTIQCQVDSQVTMMFWYRQQPGQSLTLIATANQGSEATYESGFVIDKFPISRPNLTFSTLTVSNMSPEDSSIYLCSLTLGETQYFGPGTRLLVL.

J is TRBJ2-1 and V is TRBV9; D is perhaps TRBD2 (6 bases). The CDR3 is 16 residues long. Trimming took off 3 bases at V and 4 bases at J, with 17 bases between the two ends. The germline V gene has CDR1 SGDLS and CDR2 YYNGEE. CDR3 nucleotides: TGTGCCAGCAGCGCCGGTCGGGCGGGGAGGTACAATGAGCAGTTCTTC. Its translation: CASSAGRAGRYNEQFF.

The V gene is TRBV18, the J gene TRBJ1-2; TRBD1 matches 7 bases. J gave up 4 bases and V 3 bases, and 11 bases lay outside the gene matches. The CDR3 is 16 amino acids. Germline V gene data show CDR1 as KGHSH and CDR2 as LQKENI. CDR3 sequence: CASSPRLGDSSYGYTF. The CDR3 bases are TGTGCCAGCTCACCTCGCTTAGGGGACAGCAGCTATGGCTACACCTTC.